The entry that follows covers one T cell receptor (beta chain) sequence. Its antigen is unknown. This entry belongs to a study of T-cell memory formation after mild COVID-19. As for the study in general: Each donor largely had its own TCR clusters.

MiXCR, run by TCRdb on the 5' RACE reads, gives a single entry per CDR3 protein. This sample has under 300,000 distinct CDR3 sequences, with more than 8% found just once. Study outcomes and limitations: Researchers could not confirm that second-wave clones peaking on day 37 targeted SARS-CoV-2. Mainly CM and EM harbored the contracting CD4+ clones; mainly EMRA harbored the CD8+ ones.

CDR3 length: 13 residues. The V gene end was trimmed by 6 bases and the J gene end by 6 bases; junction bases not matched to a gene: 6. Germline V gives CDR1 MNHEY, CDR2 SVGAGI. The V gene is TRBV6-5, the J gene TRBJ2-3; 7 bases fit TRBD1. This TCR was sampled from a man younger than 35 who had mild COVID-19 (a few samples of this study predate the infection). Cell type and time point are not known. The sequenced sample was PBMCs or a T cell subset sorted from them (not recorded which). The CDR3 DNA sequence: TGTGCCAGCAGGCGCTACAGGGGCGATACGCAGTATTTT. It translates to CASRRYRGDTQYF.